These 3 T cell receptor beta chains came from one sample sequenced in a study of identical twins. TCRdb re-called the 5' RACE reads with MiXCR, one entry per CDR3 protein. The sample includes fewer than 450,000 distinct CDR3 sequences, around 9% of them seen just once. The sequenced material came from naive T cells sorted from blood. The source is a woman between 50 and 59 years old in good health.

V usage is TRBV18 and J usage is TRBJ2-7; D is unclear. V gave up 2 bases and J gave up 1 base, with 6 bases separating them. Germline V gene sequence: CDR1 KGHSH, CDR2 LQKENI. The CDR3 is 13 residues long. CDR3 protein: CASSPGRSYEQYV. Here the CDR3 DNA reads TGTGCCAGCTCACCAGGACGGTCCTACGAGCAGTACGTC.

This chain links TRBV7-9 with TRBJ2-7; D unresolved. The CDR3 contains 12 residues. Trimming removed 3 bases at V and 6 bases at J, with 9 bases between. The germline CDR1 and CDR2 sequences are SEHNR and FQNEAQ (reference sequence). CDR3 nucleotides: TGTGCCAGCAGCTTTAGTACTCTCGAGCAGTACTTC. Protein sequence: CASSFSTLEQYF. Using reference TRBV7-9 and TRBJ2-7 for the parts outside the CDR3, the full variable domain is DTGVSQNPRHKITKRGQNVTFRCDPISEHNRLYWYRQTLGQGPEFLTYFQNEAQLEKSRLLSDRFSAERPKGSFSTLEIQRTEQGDSAMYLCASSFSTLEQYFGPGTRLTVT.

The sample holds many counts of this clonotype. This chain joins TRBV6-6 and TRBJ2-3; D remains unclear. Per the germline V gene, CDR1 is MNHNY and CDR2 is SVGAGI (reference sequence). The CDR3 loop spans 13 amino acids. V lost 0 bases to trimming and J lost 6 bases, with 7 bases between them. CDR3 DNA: TGTGCCAGCAGTTACTCATGGAGCGATACGCAGTATTTT. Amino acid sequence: CASSYSWSDTQYF.